This entry lists 10 T cell receptor beta chains sequenced from one sample in a study of T cell responses to AZD1222 COVID-19 vaccine. Generated by immunoSEQ multiplex PCR, the TCRdb table keeps only in-frame clones and is missing some. This sample has around 78,000 clones, with nearly 90% found just once. This material consisted of peripheral blood, taken on day 0 of MenACWY control vaccination. The receptors derive from an adult in good health.

The rearrangement uses TRBV11-2 and TRBJ2-1; the D is unclear. V lost 1 base, J lost 0 bases, and 7 bases lay in between. The CDR3 loop spans 15 amino acids. Germline loops: CDR1 SGHAT, CDR2 FQNNGV. The DNA for the CDR3 is TGTGCCAGCAGCTTAGGTTACAGCTCCTACAATGAGCAGTTCTTC. The encoded protein is CASSLGYSSYNEQFF.

The V and J genes are TRBV11-1 and TRBJ2-3, with D unresolved. Germline values: CDR1 SGHAT, CDR2 FQDESV (reference sequence). This CDR3 region has 13 residues. V was pared by 5 bases and J by 8 bases, with 14 bases between. This CDR3 reads CASSPRSPSTQYF. The CDR3 DNA reads as TGTGCCAGCAGCCCGCGGTCTCCCTCTACGCAGTATTTT. Together with reference TRBV11-1 and TRBJ2-3, the CDR3 gives the full variable domain: EAEVAQSPRYKITEKSQAVAFWCDPISGHATLYWYRQILGQGPELLVQFQDESVVDDSQLPKDRFSAERLKGVDSTLKIQPAELGDSAMYLCASSPRSPSTQYFGPGTRLTVL.

CDR3 in amino acids: CASSQEAMGWTYPFF. The CDR3 coding sequence is TGTGCCAGCAGCCAAGAAGCGATGGGGTGGACCTATCCTTTCTTT. The rearrangement uses TRBV14 and TRBJ1-1; D is undetermined. Trimming removed 0 bases at V and 12 bases at J, with 20 bases between. Germline CDR1 and CDR2: SGHDN and FVKESK. The CDR3 has 15 amino acids.

V and J are TRBV7-2 and TRBJ2-3, with TRBD2 matching over 9 bases. The CDR3 is made up of 16 amino acids. Per the germline V gene, CDR1 is SGHTA and CDR2 is FQGNSA. The J segment lost 8 bases and the V segment lost 1 base, leaving 10 bases of the junction unmatched. The CDR3 sequence is CASSLEASGGRGTQYF. CDR3 nucleotide sequence: TGTGCCAGCAGCTTAGAGGCCAGCGGGGGGAGGGGTACGCAGTATTTT.

The J gene is TRBJ1-2, the V gene TRBV7-2; tentative D call: TRBD1 (6 bases). The CDR3 runs to 15 residues. V was cut by 5 bases and J by 7 bases, with 20 bases left in between. From germline, CDR1 is SGHTA and CDR2 FQGNSA. The CDR3 DNA is TGTGCCAGCAGCCCACTTACCCAGGGGCCAAGTGGCTACACCTTC. Protein: CASSPLTQGPSGYTF.

The CDR3 loop is CASSHHDRGLGQPQHF. CDR3 in DNA: TGTGCCAGCAGCCACCACGACAGGGGGTTAGGTCAGCCCCAGCATTTT. The rearrangement links TRBV5-6 to TRBJ1-5; 9 bases are a match to TRBD1. CDR1 and CDR2 from the germline V gene are SGHDT and YYEEEE. Trimming cost V 4 bases and J 6 bases; bases outside gene matches: 11. The CDR3 covers 16 residues.

This clone was seen just once. This sequence joins TRBV5-1 and TRBJ1-3, with D unresolved. Trimming took 2 bases from V and 4 from J, leaving 7 bases between them. The CDR3 runs 13 residues. Germline V CDR1 and CDR2: SGHRS, YFSETQ. DNA for the CDR3: TGCGCCAGCAGCTTAGGGCAGGGAAACACCATATATTTT. It is translated as CASSLGQGNTIYF.

The J gene is TRBJ1-3, the V gene TRBV6-6; D ambiguous. The CDR3 contains 13 residues. CDR1 is MNHNY, CDR2 SVGAGI, per germline (reference sequence). V gave up 0 bases and J gave up 4 bases, with 4 bases separating them. The CDR3 loop reads CASSYSRGNTIYF. CDR3 nucleotide sequence: TGTGCCAGCAGTTACTCTCGCGGAAACACCATATATTTT.

The CDR3 region has the DNA TGTGCCAGCAGCGCACCGGGACAGGGGCTGAATTCACCCCTCCACTTT. Translating it yields CASSAPGQGLNSPLHF. J is TRBJ1-6 and V is TRBV6-2 or TRBV6-3; 10 bases line up with TRBD1. CDR1 MNHEY and CDR2 SVGEGT come from the germline V gene. This CDR3 is built from 16 residues. V shed 6 bases, J shed 7 bases, and the junction held 9 bases outside the gene matches.

In DNA, the CDR3 is TGTGCCAGCAGCTTAGCTGGGGAGGCCAAAAACATTCAGTACTTC. Encoded protein: CASSLAGEAKNIQYF. The rearrangement joins TRBV11-1 to TRBJ2-4; perhaps TRBD2 as D (5 bases). Per the germline V gene, CDR1 is SGHAT and CDR2 is FQDESV (reference sequence). Trimming shortened V by 0 bases and J by 1 base, and 7 bases separated the two germline ends. This CDR3 region has 15 residues.